One and the same sample provided the 16 T cell receptor beta chains below, sequenced in a study of CD8 T cells in ankylosing spondylitis. TCRdb used MiXCR to reprocess the 5' RACE reads, holding one entry per CDR3 protein. Here the sample spans a few hundred thousand distinct CDR3 sequences, 20% to 25% being singletons. Sequenced sample: blood, either unsorted or a sorted T cell fraction (not recorded which). The origin of the receptors is a male donor with ankylosing spondylitis or in good health (not recorded which).

This clonotype was counted between two and nine times. This chain joins TRBV20-1 and TRBJ2-3; D gene unclear. V lost 2 bases to trimming and J lost 2 bases, with 14 bases between them. The CDR3 is 15 amino acids. Germline V gene lookup returns CDR1 DFQATT and CDR2 SNEGSKA (reference sequence). CDR3 sequence: CSARRPGSDTDTQYF. CDR3 nucleotide sequence: TGCAGTGCTAGAAGACCAGGTTCGGACACAGATACGCAGTATTTT.

This clonotype was counted a few times. CDR3 sequence reads: CSVRTEVYEQYF. The CDR3 DNA follows: TGCAGCGTCCGGACAGAGGTCTACGAGCAGTACTTC. The chain employs TRBV29-1 and TRBJ2-7; TRBD1 is a possible D gene (6 bases). The CDR3 length is 12 residues. V dropped 6 bases and J dropped 3 bases, with 12 bases sitting between them. In germline, CDR1 is SQVTM, CDR2 ANQGSEA.

This chain links TRBV28 with TRBJ2-1, with D perhaps matching TRBD2 (6 bases). Trimming cost V 4 bases and J 0 bases, with 10 bases left between them. Germline V gene data show CDR1 as MDHEN and CDR2 as SYDVKM. CDR3 length equals 15 residues. CDR3 coding DNA: TGTGCCAGCAGTTCTAGCGTCAGCTCCTACAATGAGCAGTTCTTC. Protein: CASSSSVSSYNEQFF.

This clonotype turned up a few times. V and J are TRBV27 and TRBJ2-3; TRBD1 matches at 8 bases. CDR3 length: 14 amino acids. The germline gives CDR1 MNHEY, CDR2 SMNVEV (reference sequence). V shed 5 bases and J 5 bases; nucleotides not matched to a gene: 6. The CDR3 region is CASSPGTGGDTQYF. CDR3 sequence (DNA): TGTGCCAGCAGTCCTGGGACAGGAGGAGATACGCAGTATTTT.

This rearrangement joins TRBV24-1 to TRBJ2-3, with 10 positions matching TRBD1. V gave up 4 bases and J gave up 1 base; unmatched junction bases: 4. In germline, CDR1 is KGHDR, CDR2 SFDVKD. The length of the CDR3 is 16 residues. The CDR3 spells CATSELGTGGTDTQYF. The CDR3 bases are TGTGCCACCAGTGAACTGGGGACAGGGGGCACAGATACGCAGTATTTT.

This clonotype was seen more than once but under ten times. This CDR3 reads CASSPTPPYYEQYF. CDR3 nucleotide sequence: TGTGCCAGCAGCCCTACGCCCCCATACTACGAGCAGTACTTC. The J gene is TRBJ2-7, the V gene TRBV27; D not certain. V was shortened by 6 bases and J by 3 bases, with 15 bases between the two germline ends. The CDR3 is made up of 14 amino acids. Germline V gene lookup returns CDR1 MNHEY and CDR2 SMNVEV (reference sequence).

There are a few counts of this clonotype. A junction boundary mismatches the germline segment, possibly from a read error. The J gene is TRBJ1-2, the V gene TRBV20-1; a weak D match, TRBD1 (5 bases). The CDR3 extends over 15 amino acids. Germline-derived CDR1 and CDR2 are DFQATT and SNEGSKA (reference sequence). This CDR3 reads CSARDLDSAKYGYTF. The CDR3 nucleotides are TGCAGTGCTAGAGACCTCGACAGCGCTAAGTATGGCTACACCTTC.

The chain joins TRBV29-1 to TRBJ2-1, with TRBD2 identical over 10 bases. In germline, CDR1 is SQVTM, CDR2 ANQGSEA. The CDR3 consists of 16 residues. The V and J ends lost 0 bases and 3 bases, in that order; junction bases with no gene match: 5. The CDR3: CSVEDFSSGGYNEQFF. The CDR3 DNA sequence: TGCAGCGTTGAAGACTTTTCTAGCGGGGGCTACAATGAGCAGTTCTTC.

This clonotype appeared many times. The rearrangement joins TRBV6-5 to TRBJ2-7, with D perhaps matching TRBD2 (6 bases). Trimming pared 0 bases from V and 0 bases from J, leaving 12 bases between. CDR3 length: 16 amino acids. Germline V CDR1 and CDR2: MNHEY, SVGAGI. CDR3: CASSYSIGGISYEQYF. CDR3 bases: TGTGCCAGCAGTTACTCGATTGGGGGGATCTCCTACGAGCAGTACTTC.

This chain joins TRBV25-1 and TRBJ2-7; perhaps TRBD1 as D (6 bases). The germline V gene encodes CDR1 MGHDK and CDR2 SYGVNS. The CDR3 spans 15 residues. Trimming took 4 bases from V and 1 from J, leaving 14 bases between them. As DNA, the CDR3 is TGTGCCAGCAGTGGTATTAACAGGGTTTCCTACGAGCAGTACTTC. This sequence encodes CASSGINRVSYEQYF.

The chain has TRBV12-3 or TRBV12-4 and TRBJ2-1, with a tentative D call TRBD2 (5 bases). The germline V and J ends were trimmed by 0 bases and 9 bases, with 12 bases remaining between them. The CDR3 runs to 14 residues. CDR3 sequence reads: CASSLAEGWGEQFF. The CDR3, as DNA: TGTGCCAGCAGTTTAGCTGAGGGATGGGGTGAGCAGTTCTTC.

This chain connects TRBV6-5 to TRBJ2-3; D is perhaps TRBD1 or TRBD2 (6 bases each). Trimming took 0 bases from V and 5 from J, leaving 15 bases between them. Germline V gives CDR1 MNHEY, CDR2 SVGAGI. This CDR3 is 16 amino acids long. Here the CDR3 reads CASSYSVGGNKDTQYF. The CDR3 region has the DNA TGTGCCAGCAGTTACTCGGTAGGGGGGAATAAAGATACGCAGTATTTT.

This clonotype was counted between two and nine times. V is TRBV7-9 and J is TRBJ2-1; D gene ambiguous. The CDR3 spans 12 residues. CDR1 is SEHNR, CDR2 FQNEAQ, per germline (reference sequence). Trimming cost V 2 bases and J 9 bases, with 8 bases left between them. CDR3 coding DNA: TGTGCCAGCAGCTTAATCCTGGTTGAGCAGTTCTTC. Protein sequence: CASSLILVEQFF.

The gene calls are TRBV2 and TRBJ2-1; D not resolved. This CDR3 contains 14 residues. V gave up 1 base and J gave up 7 bases, with 11 bases separating them. Germline V gene sequence: CDR1 SNHLY, CDR2 FYNNEI. CDR3 sequence reads: CASSEDRALNEQFF. The CDR3 DNA reads as TGTGCCAGCAGTGAAGACAGAGCCCTGAATGAGCAGTTCTTC. Complete variable domain (other parts from reference TRBV2 and TRBJ2-1): EPEVTQTPSHQVTQMGQEVILRCVPISNHLYFYWYRQILGQKVEFLVSFYNNEISEKSEIFDDQFSVERPDGSNFTLKIRSTKLEDSAMYFCASSEDRALNEQFFGPGTRLTVL.

The chain has TRBV12-3 or TRBV12-4 and TRBJ2-5; perhaps TRBD1 as D (5 bases). This CDR3 contains 14 residues. Trimming took off 3 bases at V and 4 bases at J, with 12 bases between the two ends. The CDR3 DNA reads as TGTGCCAGCAGTTTGGGTCTGGGGCGAGAGACCCAGTACTTC. Protein product: CASSLGLGRETQYF.

In its sample, this clonotype was seen a few times. The chain has TRBV12-3 or TRBV12-4 and TRBJ2-7, with D perhaps matching TRBD1 (5 bases). The CDR3 covers 13 residues. V lost 3 bases, J lost 7 bases, and 13 bases lay in between. CDR3 nucleotide sequence: TGTGCCAGCAGTTTCACAGGCCCAGGGGAGCAGTACTTC. It is translated as CASSFTGPGEQYF.